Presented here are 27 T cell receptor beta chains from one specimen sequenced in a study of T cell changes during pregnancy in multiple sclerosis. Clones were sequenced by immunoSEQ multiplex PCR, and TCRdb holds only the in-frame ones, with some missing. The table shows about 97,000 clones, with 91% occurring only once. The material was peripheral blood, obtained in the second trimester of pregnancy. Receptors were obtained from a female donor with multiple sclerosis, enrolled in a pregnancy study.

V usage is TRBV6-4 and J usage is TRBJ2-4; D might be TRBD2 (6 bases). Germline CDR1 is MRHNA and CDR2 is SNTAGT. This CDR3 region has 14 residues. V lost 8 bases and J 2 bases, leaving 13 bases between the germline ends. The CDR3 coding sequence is TGTGCCAGCGAGCGGGTTCGTACCAAAAACATTCAGTACTTC. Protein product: CASERVRTKNIQYF.

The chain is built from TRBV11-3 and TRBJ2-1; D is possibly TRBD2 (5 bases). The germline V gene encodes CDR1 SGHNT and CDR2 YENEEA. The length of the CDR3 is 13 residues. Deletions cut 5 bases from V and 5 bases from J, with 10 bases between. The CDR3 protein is CASSTRLNNEQFF. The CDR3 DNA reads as TGTGCCAGCAGCACCAGACTAAACAATGAGCAGTTCTTC.

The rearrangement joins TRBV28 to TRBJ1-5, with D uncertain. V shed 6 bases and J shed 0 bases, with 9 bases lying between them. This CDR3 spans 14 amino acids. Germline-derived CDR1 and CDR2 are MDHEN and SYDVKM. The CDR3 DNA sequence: TGTGCCAGCAGGTACAGTGTTAGCAATCAGCCCCAGCATTTT. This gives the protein CASRYSVSNQPQHF.

The CDR3 region is CASSTVGAEAFF. The CDR3 coding sequence is TGTGCCAGCAGCACCGTCGGGGCTGAAGCTTTCTTT. The genes are TRBV25-1 and TRBJ1-1; no clear D gene. The CDR3 is 12 residues long. Trimming stripped 6 bases from V and 6 bases from J, with 11 bases between. Germline CDR1 MGHDK, CDR2 SYGVNS.

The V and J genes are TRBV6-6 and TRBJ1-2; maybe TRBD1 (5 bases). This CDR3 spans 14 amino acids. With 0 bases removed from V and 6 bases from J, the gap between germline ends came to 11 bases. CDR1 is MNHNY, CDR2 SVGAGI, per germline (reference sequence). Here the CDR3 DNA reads TGTGCCAGCAGTTACTCTGGCAGGGAGGATGGCTACACCTTC. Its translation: CASSYSGREDGYTF.

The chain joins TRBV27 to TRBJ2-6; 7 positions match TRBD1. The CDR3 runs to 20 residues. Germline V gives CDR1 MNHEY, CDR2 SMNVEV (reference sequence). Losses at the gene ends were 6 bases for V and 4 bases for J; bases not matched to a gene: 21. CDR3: CASSFTARGRRVTGANVLTF. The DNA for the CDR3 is TGTGCCAGCAGCTTTACGGCCAGGGGGAGAAGGGTGACGGGGGCCAACGTCCTGACTTTC. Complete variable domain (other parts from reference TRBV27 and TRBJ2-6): EAQVTQNPRYLITVTGKKLTVTCSQNMNHEYMSWYRQDPGLGLRQIYYSMNVEVTDKGDVPEGYKVSRKEKRNFPLILESPSPNQTSLYFCASSFTARGRRVTGANVLTFGAGSRLTVL.

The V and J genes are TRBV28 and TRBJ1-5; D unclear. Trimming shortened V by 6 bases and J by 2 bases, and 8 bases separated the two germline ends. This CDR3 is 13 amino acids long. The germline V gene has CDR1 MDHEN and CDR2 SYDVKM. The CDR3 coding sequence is TGTGCCAGCAGGCGGGCGGGCAATCAGCCCCAGCATTTT. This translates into CASRRAGNQPQHF.

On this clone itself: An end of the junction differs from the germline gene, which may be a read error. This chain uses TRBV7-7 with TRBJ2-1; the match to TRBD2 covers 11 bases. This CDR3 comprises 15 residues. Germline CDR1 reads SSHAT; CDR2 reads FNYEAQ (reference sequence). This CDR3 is CASSQTSGSKNEQFF. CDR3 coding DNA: TGTGCTAGCAGCCAAACTAGCGGGAGTAAGAATGAGCAGTTCTTC.

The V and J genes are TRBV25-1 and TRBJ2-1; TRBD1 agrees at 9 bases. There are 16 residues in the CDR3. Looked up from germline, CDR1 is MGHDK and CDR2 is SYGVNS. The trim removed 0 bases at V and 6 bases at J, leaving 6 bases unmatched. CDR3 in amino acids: CASSEYGGQGPNEQFF. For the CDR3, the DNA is TGTGCCAGCAGTGAATATGGGGGACAGGGTCCCAATGAGCAGTTCTTC.

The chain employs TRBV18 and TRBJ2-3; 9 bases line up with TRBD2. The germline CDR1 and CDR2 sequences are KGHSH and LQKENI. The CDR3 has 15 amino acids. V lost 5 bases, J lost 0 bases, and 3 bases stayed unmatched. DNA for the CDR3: TGTGCCAGCTCATCGACTAGCGGAAGCACAGATACGCAGTATTTT. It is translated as CASSSTSGSTDTQYF.

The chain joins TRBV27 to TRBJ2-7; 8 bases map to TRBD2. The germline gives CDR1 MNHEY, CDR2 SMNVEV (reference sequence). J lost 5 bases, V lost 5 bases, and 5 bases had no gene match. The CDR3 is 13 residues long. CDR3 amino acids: CASSGSGINEQYF. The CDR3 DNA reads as TGTGCCAGCAGTGGTAGCGGGATAAACGAGCAGTACTTC.

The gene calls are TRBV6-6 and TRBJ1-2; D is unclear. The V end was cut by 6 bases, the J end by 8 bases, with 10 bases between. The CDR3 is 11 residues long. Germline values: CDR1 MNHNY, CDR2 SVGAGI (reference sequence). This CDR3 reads CASSRSGGYTF. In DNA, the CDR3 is TGTGCCAGCAGCCGGAGTGGAGGCTACACCTTC.

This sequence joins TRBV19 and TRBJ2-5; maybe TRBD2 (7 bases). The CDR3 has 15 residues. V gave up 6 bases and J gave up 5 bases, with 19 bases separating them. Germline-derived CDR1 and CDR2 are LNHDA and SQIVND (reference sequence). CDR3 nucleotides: TGTGCCAGTAGCATGTTTCAGGGGAGGGAGGAGACCCAGTACTTC. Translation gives CASSMFQGREETQYF.

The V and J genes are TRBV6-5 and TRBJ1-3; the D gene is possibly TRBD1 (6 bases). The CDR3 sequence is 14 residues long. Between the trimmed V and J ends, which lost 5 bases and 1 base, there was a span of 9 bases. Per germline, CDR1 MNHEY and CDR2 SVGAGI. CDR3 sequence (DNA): TGTGCCAGCAGTCGAACAGGGTCTGGAAACACCATATATTTT. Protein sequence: CASSRTGSGNTIYF.

CDR3 DNA: TGTGCCTACCCGGGACAGGGGAACACCGGGGAGCTGTTTTTT. Translation gives CAYPGQGNTGELFF. The chain is built from TRBV30 and TRBJ2-2; 9 nucleotides agree with TRBD1. The CDR3 is 14 residues long. V trimming: 7 bases; J trimming: 1 base; junction bases outside the gene matches: 4. Looked up from germline, CDR1 is GTSNPN and CDR2 is SVGIG (reference sequence).

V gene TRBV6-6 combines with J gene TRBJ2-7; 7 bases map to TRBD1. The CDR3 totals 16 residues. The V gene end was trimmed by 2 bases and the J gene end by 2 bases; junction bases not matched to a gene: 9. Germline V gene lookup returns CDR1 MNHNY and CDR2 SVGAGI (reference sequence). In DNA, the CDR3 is TGTGCCAGCAGTTACCGCCAGGGGGAAAGGACCTACGAGCAGTACTTC. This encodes CASSYRQGERTYEQYF.

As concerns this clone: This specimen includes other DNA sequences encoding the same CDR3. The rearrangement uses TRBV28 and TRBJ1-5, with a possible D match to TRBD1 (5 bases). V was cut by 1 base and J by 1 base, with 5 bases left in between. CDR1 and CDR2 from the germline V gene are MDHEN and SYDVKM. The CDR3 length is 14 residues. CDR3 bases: TGTGCCAGCAGTTTATCAGGGAGCAATCAGCCCCAGCATTTT. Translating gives CASSLSGSNQPQHF.

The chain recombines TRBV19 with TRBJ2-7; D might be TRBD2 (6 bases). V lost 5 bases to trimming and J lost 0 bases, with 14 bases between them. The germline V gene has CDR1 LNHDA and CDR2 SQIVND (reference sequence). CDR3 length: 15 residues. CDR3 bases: TGTGCCAGTAGTCCTACTAGCACCCGCTCCTACGAGCAGTACTTC. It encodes CASSPTSTRSYEQYF.

For the CDR3, the DNA is TGCGCCAGCAGCTTGTGGGGCGCCCAAGGGGGCCCTGGGGGAGGCTACACCTTC. It is translated as CASSLWGAQGGPGGGYTF. The genes are TRBV5-1 and TRBJ1-2, with 7 bases that match TRBD1. Per germline, CDR1 SGHRS and CDR2 YFSETQ. The CDR3 runs 18 residues. V dropped 1 base and J dropped 8; count of bases not matched to a gene: 20. The variable domain in full, with the rest retrieved from reference TRBV5-1 and TRBJ1-2, is KAGVTQTPRYLIKTRGQQVTLSCSPISGHRSVSWYQQTPGQGLQFLFEYFSETQRNKGNFPGRFSGRQFSNSRSEMNVSTLELGDSALYLCASSLWGAQGGPGGGYTFGSGTRLTVV.

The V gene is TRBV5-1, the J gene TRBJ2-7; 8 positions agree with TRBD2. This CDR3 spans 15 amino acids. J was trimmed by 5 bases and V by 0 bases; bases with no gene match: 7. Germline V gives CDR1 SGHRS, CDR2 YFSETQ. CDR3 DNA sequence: TGCGCCAGCAGCTTGGCGTTCGGGGGGGCCGACGAGCAGTACTTC. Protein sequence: CASSLAFGGADEQYF.

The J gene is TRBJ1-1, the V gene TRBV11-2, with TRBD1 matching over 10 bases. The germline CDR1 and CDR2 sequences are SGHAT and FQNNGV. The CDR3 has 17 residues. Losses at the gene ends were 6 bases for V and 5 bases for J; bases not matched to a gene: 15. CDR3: CASRQIRDRGKRTEAFF. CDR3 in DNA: TGTGCCAGCAGACAAATCCGGGACAGGGGAAAGAGGACTGAAGCTTTCTTT. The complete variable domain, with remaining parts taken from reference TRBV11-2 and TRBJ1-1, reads EAGVAQSPRYKIIEKRQSVAFWCNPISGHATLYWYQQILGQGPKLLIQFQNNGVVDDSQLPKDRFSAERLKGVDSTLKIQPAKLEDSAVYLCASRQIRDRGKRTEAFFGQGTRLTVV.

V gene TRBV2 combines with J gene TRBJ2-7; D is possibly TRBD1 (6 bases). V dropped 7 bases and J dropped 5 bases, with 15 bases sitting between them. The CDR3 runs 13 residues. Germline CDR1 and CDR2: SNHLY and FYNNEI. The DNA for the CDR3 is TGTGCCAGCAAGTCGCCAGGGGTCAACGAGCAGTACTTC. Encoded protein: CASKSPGVNEQYF.

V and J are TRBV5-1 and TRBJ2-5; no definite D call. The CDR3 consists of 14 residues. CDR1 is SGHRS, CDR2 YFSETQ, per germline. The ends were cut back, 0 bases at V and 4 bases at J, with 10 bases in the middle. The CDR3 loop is CASSLESYRETQYF. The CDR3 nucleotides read TGCGCCAGCAGCTTGGAAAGCTATAGAGAGACCCAGTACTTC.

In nucleotides, the CDR3 is TGTGCCAGCAGGGAATGGGAGATCGGGGAGCTGTTTTTT. Encoded protein: CASREWEIGELFF. The chain recombines TRBV11-2 with TRBJ2-2; tentative D call: TRBD2 (5 bases). V was shortened by 6 bases and J by 7 bases, with 12 bases between the two germline ends. The CDR3 totals 13 residues. From germline, CDR1 is SGHAT and CDR2 FQNNGV.

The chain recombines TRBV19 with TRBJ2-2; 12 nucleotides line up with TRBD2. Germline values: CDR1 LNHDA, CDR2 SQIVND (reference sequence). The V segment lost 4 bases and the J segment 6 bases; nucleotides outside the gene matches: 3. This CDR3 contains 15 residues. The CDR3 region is CASSKSSGRAGELFF. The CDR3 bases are TGTGCCAGTAGTAAATCTAGCGGGAGGGCCGGGGAGCTGTTTTTT.

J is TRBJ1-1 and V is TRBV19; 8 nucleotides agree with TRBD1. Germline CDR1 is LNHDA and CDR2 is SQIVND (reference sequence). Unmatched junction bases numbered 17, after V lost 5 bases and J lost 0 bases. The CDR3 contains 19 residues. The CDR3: CASSLIPSGGTGMNTEAFF. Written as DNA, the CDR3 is TGTGCCAGTAGTCTTATCCCGTCCGGGGGGACAGGCATGAACACTGAAGCTTTCTTT.

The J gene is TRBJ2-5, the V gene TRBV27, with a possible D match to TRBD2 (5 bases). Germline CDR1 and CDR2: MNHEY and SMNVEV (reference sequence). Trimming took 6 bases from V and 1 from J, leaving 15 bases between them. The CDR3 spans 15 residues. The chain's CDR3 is CASRDEDSLQETQYF. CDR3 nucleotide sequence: TGTGCCAGCAGAGATGAGGACTCTCTCCAAGAGACCCAGTACTTC.